The table lists the clone carrying this TCR beta chain with many counts. Trimming cost V 8 bases and J 2 bases; bases outside gene matches: 9. Germline CDR1 SNHLY, CDR2 FYNNEI. The CDR3 has 15 residues. The sample is drawn from a study of T cells in Graves' hyperthyroidism and ophthalmopathy. Amplification of TCR beta CDR3 regions used RNA as the template. HTBI primers drove first-round RT-PCR of the TCR CDR3. TCRdb reanalysed the multiplex PCR reads using MiXCR and keeps one entry per CDR3 protein. The data show around 380,000 distinct CDR3 sequences, about 13% seen once. The gene calls are TRBV2 and TRBJ2-3, with 8 bases that match TRBD2. This clonotype was sampled from a man younger than 45 with Graves' hyperthyroidism that later progressed to Graves' ophthalmopathy. The sequenced sample was blood. CDR3 bases: TGTGCCAGCGACTCGGGACTAGGGTACACAGATACGCAGTATTTT. It specifies CASDSGLGYTDTQYF.